The 16 T cell receptor beta chains in this list originate from one sample, sequenced in a study of neoadjuvant anti-PD-1 for oral cavity cancer. Sequencing was performed with immunoSEQ multiplex PCR; in TCRdb, only in-frame clones are kept and a portion is missing. The sample includes 14,000 or so clones, around 62% of them seen just once. Specimen: PBMCs, collected before nivolumab (anti-PD-1) treatment. The origin of the receptors is a person aged 40-85 years with oral cavity squamous cell carcinoma.

The rearrangement links TRBV9 to TRBJ1-2, with D possibly matching TRBD1 (5 bases). Per the germline V gene, CDR1 is SGDLS and CDR2 is YYNGEE. The CDR3 extends over 13 amino acids. Deletions cut 7 bases from V and 7 bases from J, with 17 bases between. This chain's CDR3 is CASSPGQGFGYTF. CDR3 nucleotide sequence: TGTGCCAGCTCTCCGGGGCAGGGCTTTGGCTACACCTTC.

The V and J genes are TRBV11-3 and TRBJ2-5; D uncertain. Germline lookup yields CDR1 SGHNT and CDR2 YENEEA. The CDR3 has 13 amino acids. The V end was cut by 0 bases, the J end by 4 bases, with 6 bases between. CDR3 coding DNA: TGTGCCAGCAGCTTAGATCTAGGAGAGACCCAGTACTTC. The encoded protein is CASSLDLGETQYF.

This clone was seen only once. The chain links TRBV11-2 to TRBJ2-7, with 14 bases matching TRBD2. The CDR3 is made up of 14 amino acids. Germline lookup yields CDR1 SGHAT and CDR2 FQNNGV. V trimming: 6 bases; J trimming: 2 bases; junction bases outside the gene matches: 0. CDR3 nucleotide sequence: TGTGCCAGCAGGGGACTAGCGGGAGCCTACGAGCAGTACTTC. Translated: CASRGLAGAYEQYF.

V and J are TRBV9 and TRBJ2-1; maybe TRBD1 (6 bases). Trimming removed 0 bases from V and 9 bases from J, with 16 bases in between. CDR1 SGDLS and CDR2 YYNGEE come from the germline V gene. The CDR3 covers 15 residues. The CDR3 here is CASSVVSGAWSEQFF. The CDR3 bases are TGTGCCAGCAGCGTAGTTTCAGGGGCCTGGAGTGAGCAGTTCTTC.

The J gene is TRBJ1-6, the V gene TRBV6-1; D remains unclear. Germline CDR1 MNHNS, CDR2 SASEGT. The CDR3 is 13 amino acids. The V and J ends lost 8 bases and 3 bases respectively, with 8 bases between them. CDR3 amino acids: CASGRVYNSPLHF. The CDR3 nucleotides read TGTGCCAGCGGACGGGTCTATAATTCACCCCTCCACTTT.

This clone showed up just a few times. V gene TRBV2 combines with J gene TRBJ1-1; a weak D match, TRBD1 (5 bases). CDR3 size: 12 residues. V shed 5 bases and J shed 4 bases, with 8 bases lying between them. Germline V gives CDR1 SNHLY, CDR2 FYNNEI. CDR3: CASSLQGTEAFF. CDR3 coding DNA: TGTGCCAGCAGTCTCCAGGGCACTGAAGCTTTCTTT.

The V gene is TRBV30, the J gene TRBJ1-4; 9 bases fit TRBD1. The CDR3 spans 17 residues. Germline V lookup: CDR1 GTSNPN, CDR2 SVGIG (reference sequence). Trimming took 7 bases from V and 0 from J; bases not matched to a gene: 12. DNA of the CDR3: TGTGCCTCCCGTCCGGGACAGGGCCTTGCAACTAATGAAAAACTGTTTTTT. This translates into CASRPGQGLATNEKLFF.

The rearrangement joins TRBV7-9 to TRBJ1-2; TRBD1 might be the D (5 bases). The CDR3 consists of 14 residues. Germline V gene sequence: CDR1 SEHNR, CDR2 FQNEAQ (reference sequence). V was cut by 5 bases and J by 4 bases, with 14 bases left in between. The CDR3 reads CASSKAATAYGYTF. The CDR3 bases are TGTGCCAGCAGCAAAGCGGCGACAGCCTATGGCTACACCTTC.

There are a few counts of this clone. The chain has TRBV5-4 and TRBJ1-4; no firm D call. The V end lost 1 base, the J end lost 8 bases, and 6 bases lay between the germline ends. Germline lookup yields CDR1 SGHNT and CDR2 YYREEE (reference sequence). CDR3 length: 12 residues. The CDR3 DNA follows: TGTGCCAGCAGCTTGTTGGGGGAAAAACTGTTTTTT. Translated: CASSLLGEKLFF.

On this clone: The same CDR3 also results from other DNA sequences found in this sample. This sequence joins TRBV30 and TRBJ1-1; no definite D call. The length of the CDR3 is 11 residues. Germline V gene sequence: CDR1 GTSNPN, CDR2 SVGIG (reference sequence). The V end lost 0 bases, the J end lost 4 bases, and 3 bases lay between the germline ends. CDR3 sequence: CAWSVGTEAFF. The CDR3 bases are TGTGCCTGGAGTGTGGGCACTGAAGCTTTCTTT.

This clone was picked up one time. Compared with germline, one end of the junction differs, possibly owing to a read error. The V and J genes are TRBV7-8 and TRBJ2-1; 10 bases line up with TRBD1. CDR1 and CDR2 from the germline V gene are SGHVS and FQNEAQ. This CDR3 has 17 residues. In DNA form, the CDR3 reads TGTGCCAGCAGCCCGAAGGCGAGGGACAGGGGTTACAGTGAGCAGTTCTTC. Amino acids: CASSPKARDRGYSEQFF.

This clone came up a few times. The chain couples TRBV18 to TRBJ2-1; 8 bases map to TRBD1. The germline gives CDR1 KGHSH, CDR2 LQKENI. J gave up 0 bases and V 6 bases, and 7 bases lay outside the gene matches. CDR3 length equals 16 residues. The CDR3 DNA is TGTGCCAGCTCGCAACGACAGGGGAGCTCCTACAATGAGCAGTTCTTC. Translating gives CASSQRQGSSYNEQFF.

The chain uses TRBV11-2 and TRBJ2-5; the match to TRBD2 covers 8 bases. This CDR3 has 16 amino acids. V was pared by 4 bases and J by 1 base, with 8 bases of the junction left unmatched. Germline V gives CDR1 SGHAT, CDR2 FQNNGV. CDR3 amino acids: CASSYGLASSQETQYF. CDR3 nucleotide sequence: TGTGCCAGCAGCTATGGACTAGCAAGTTCCCAAGAGACCCAGTACTTC. The variable domain in full, with the rest retrieved from reference TRBV11-2 and TRBJ2-5, is EAGVAQSPRYKIIEKRQSVAFWCNPISGHATLYWYQQILGQGPKLLIQFQNNGVVDDSQLPKDRFSAERLKGVDSTLKIQPAKLEDSAVYLCASSYGLASSQETQYFGPGTRLLVL.

The chain recombines TRBV5-1 with TRBJ2-2, with TRBD1 matching 7 bases. The germline gives CDR1 SGHRS, CDR2 YFSETQ. With V trimmed by 2 bases and J by 6 bases, 7 bases remained unmatched. The CDR3 extends over 15 amino acids. CDR3 amino acids: CASSLLTGISGELFF. CDR3 bases: TGCGCCAGCAGCTTATTGACAGGGATTTCCGGGGAGCTGTTTTTT.

Only a few counts were recorded for this clone. The V and J genes are TRBV21-1 and TRBJ1-5; the tabulated D call, TRBD1, remains unverified against the DNA. TRBV21-1 is a pseudogene locus. The CDR3 sequence is 15 residues long. CDR3 bases: TGTGCCAGCAGCCCCCACAGGGGGCACGGACAGCCCCAGCATTTT. It codes for CASSPHRGHGQPQHF.

The chain carries TRBV4-2 and TRBJ2-7, with 8 nucleotides matching TRBD1. The germline gives CDR1 LGHNA, CDR2 YNFKEQ. This CDR3 is 16 amino acids long. Losses at the gene ends were 1 base for V and 1 base for J; bases not matched to a gene: 6. CDR3 sequence (DNA): TGTGCCAGCAGCCAAGCGGGAACAGGGGGTTCCTACGAGCAGTACTTC. Translating gives CASSQAGTGGSYEQYF.